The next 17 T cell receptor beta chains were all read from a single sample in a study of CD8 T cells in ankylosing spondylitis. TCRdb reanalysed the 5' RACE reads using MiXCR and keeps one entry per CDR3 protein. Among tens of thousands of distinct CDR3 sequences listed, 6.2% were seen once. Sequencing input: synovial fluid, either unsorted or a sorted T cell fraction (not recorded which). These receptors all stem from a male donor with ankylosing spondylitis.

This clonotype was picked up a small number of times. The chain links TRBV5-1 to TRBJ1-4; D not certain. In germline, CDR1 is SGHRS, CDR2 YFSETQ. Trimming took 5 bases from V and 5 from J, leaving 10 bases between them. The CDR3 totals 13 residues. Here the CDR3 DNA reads TGCGCCAGCAGTTTACAGCTAAATGAAAAACTGTTTTTT. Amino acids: CASSLQLNEKLFF. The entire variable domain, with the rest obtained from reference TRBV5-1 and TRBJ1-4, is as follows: KAGVTQTPRYLIKTRGQQVTLSCSPISGHRSVSWYQQTPGQGLQFLFEYFSETQRNKGNFPGRFSGRQFSNSRSEMNVSTLELGDSALYLCASSLQLNEKLFFGSGTQLSVL.

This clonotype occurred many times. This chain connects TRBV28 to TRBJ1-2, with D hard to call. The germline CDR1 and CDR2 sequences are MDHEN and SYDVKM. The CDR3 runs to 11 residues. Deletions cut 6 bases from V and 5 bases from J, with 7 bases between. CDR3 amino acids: CASSGSYGYTF. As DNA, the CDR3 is TGTGCCAGCAGCGGTTCTTATGGCTACACCTTC.

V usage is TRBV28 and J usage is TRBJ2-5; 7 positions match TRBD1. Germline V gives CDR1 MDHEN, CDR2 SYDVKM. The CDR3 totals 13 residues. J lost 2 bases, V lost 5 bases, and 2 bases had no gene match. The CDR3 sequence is CASSPQGQETQYF. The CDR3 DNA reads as TGTGCCAGCAGTCCACAGGGGCAAGAGACCCAGTACTTC.

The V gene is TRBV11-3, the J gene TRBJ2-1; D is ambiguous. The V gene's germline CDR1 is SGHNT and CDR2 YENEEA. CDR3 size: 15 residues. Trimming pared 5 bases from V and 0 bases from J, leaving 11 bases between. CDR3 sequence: CASSPGRASYNEQFF. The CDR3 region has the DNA TGTGCCAGCAGCCCCGGCCGGGCCTCCTACAATGAGCAGTTCTTC.

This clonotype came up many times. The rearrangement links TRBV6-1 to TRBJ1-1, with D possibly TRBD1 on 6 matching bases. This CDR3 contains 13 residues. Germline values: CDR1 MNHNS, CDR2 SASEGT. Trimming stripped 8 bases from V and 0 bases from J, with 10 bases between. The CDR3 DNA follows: TGTGCCAGCGGGGGGCCCGTGAACACTGAAGCTTTCTTT. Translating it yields CASGGPVNTEAFF.

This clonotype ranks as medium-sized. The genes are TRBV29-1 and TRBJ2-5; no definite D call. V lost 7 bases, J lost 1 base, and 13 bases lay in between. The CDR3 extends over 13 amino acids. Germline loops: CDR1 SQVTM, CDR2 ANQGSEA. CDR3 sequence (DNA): TGCAGCGCCAGGCTACAGATCCAAGAGACCCAGTACTTC. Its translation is CSARLQIQETQYF.

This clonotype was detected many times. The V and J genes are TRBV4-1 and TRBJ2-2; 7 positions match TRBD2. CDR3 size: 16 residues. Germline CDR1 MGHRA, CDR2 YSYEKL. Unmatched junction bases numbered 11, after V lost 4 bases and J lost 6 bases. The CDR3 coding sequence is TGCGCCAGCAGCCGGGGAGGCGGGAGAGTCGCCGGGGAGCTGTTTTTT. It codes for CASSRGGGRVAGELFF.

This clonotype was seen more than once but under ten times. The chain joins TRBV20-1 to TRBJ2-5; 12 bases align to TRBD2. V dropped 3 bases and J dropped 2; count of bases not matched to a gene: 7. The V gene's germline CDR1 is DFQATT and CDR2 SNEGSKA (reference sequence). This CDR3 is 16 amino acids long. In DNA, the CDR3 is TGCAGTGCTAGCTCTGGACTAGCGGGAATTCAAGAGACCCAGTACTTC. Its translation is CSASSGLAGIQETQYF.

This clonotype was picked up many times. The CDR3 loop is CASRSGTAYEQYF. As DNA, the CDR3 is TGCGCCAGCCGGTCCGGGACAGCCTACGAGCAGTACTTC. This sequence joins TRBV5-1 and TRBJ2-7; 7 bases are shared with TRBD1. Trimming at V came to 7 bases and at J to 2 bases, leaving 6 bases not matched to a gene. This CDR3 has 13 amino acids. Per germline, CDR1 SGHRS and CDR2 YFSETQ. Full variable domain (rest looked up from reference TRBV5-1 and TRBJ2-7): KAGVTQTPRYLIKTRGQQVTLSCSPISGHRSVSWYQQTPGQGLQFLFEYFSETQRNKGNFPGRFSGRQFSNSRSEMNVSTLELGDSALYLCASRSGTAYEQYFGPGTRLTVT.

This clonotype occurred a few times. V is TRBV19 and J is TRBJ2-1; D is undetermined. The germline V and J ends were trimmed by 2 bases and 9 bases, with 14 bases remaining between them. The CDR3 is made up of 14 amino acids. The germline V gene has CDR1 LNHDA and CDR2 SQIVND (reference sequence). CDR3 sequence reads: CASSIPTPGREQFF. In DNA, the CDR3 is TGTGCCAGTAGTATACCCACGCCCGGACGTGAGCAGTTCTTC.

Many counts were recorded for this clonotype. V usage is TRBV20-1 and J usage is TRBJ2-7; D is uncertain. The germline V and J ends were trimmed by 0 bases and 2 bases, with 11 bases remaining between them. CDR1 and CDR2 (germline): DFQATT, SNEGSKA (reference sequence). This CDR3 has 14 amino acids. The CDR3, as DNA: TGCAGTGCTAGAGATCCGTTAACGGCCTACGAGCAGTACTTC. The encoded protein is CSARDPLTAYEQYF.

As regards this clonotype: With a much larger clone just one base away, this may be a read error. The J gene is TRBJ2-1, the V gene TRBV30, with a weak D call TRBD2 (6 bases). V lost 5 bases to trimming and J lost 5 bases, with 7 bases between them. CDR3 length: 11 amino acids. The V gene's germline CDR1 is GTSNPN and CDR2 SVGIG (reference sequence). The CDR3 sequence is CAWGGNNEQFF. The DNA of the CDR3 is TGTGCCTGGGGGGGGAACAATGAGCAGTTCTTC. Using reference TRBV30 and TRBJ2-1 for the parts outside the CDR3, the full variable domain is SQTIHQWPATLVQPVGSPLSLECTVEGTSNPNLYWYRQAAGRGLQLLFYSVGIGQISSEVPQNLSASRPQDRQFILSSKKLLLSDSGFYLCAWGGNNEQFFGPGTRLTVL.

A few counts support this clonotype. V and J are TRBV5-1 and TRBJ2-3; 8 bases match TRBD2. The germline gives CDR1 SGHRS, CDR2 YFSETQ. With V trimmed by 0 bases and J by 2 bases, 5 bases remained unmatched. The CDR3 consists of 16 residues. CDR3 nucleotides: TGCGCCAGCAGCTTGGTGGCGGGAGGTCCCACAGATACGCAGTATTTT. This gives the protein CASSLVAGGPTDTQYF.

CDR3 amino acids: CASSPLDEQTGELFF. Here the CDR3 DNA reads TGTGCCAGCAGCCCCCTGGACGAACAAACCGGGGAGCTGTTTTTT. The gene calls are TRBV11-2 and TRBJ2-2; D gene uncertain. There are 15 residues in the CDR3. From germline, CDR1 is SGHAT and CDR2 FQNNGV. V dropped 5 bases and J dropped 5 bases, with 15 bases sitting between them.

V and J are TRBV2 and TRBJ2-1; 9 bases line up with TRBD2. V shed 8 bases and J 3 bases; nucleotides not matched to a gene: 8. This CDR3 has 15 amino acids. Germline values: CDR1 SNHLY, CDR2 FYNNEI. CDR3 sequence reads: CASETGLAIYNEQFF. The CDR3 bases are TGTGCCAGCGAAACAGGACTAGCGATCTACAATGAGCAGTTCTTC.

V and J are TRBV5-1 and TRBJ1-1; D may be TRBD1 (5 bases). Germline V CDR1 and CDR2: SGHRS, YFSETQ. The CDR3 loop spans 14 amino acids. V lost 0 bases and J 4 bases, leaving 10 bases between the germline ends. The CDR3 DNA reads TGCGCCAGCAGCTTGGGGGGCGCGGGCACTGAAGCTTTCTTT. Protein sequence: CASSLGGAGTEAFF.

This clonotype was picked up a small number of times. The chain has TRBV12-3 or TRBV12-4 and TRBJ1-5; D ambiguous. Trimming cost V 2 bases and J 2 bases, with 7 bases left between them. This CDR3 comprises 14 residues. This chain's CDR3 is CASSLRAGNQPQHF. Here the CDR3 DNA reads TGTGCCAGCAGTTTACGGGCCGGCAATCAGCCCCAGCATTTT.